A selection of T cell receptor beta chains follows, all from one sample in a study of post-analysis software for immune sequencing data. MiXCR, run by TCRdb on the PCR reads, gives a single entry per CDR3 protein. Here the sample spans around 190,000 distinct CDR3 sequences, approximately 28% being singletons. Sequenced: blood. Source of these receptors: a girl aged 2-17 years with multiple sclerosis. The CDR3 runs from the conserved cysteine through the conserved F or W. D genes are given only for firm matches. Size tells how often a clone was seen (once, few, many) or the class of an expanded clone, and some rows leave it out.

d_gene: .; abundance: few; j_gene: TRBJ1-5; v_gene: TRBV6-6; CDR3aa: CAAARANQPQHF
d_gene: .; abundance: .; j_gene: TRBJ2-1; v_gene: TRBV7-3; CDR3aa: CASSSTPGSYNEQFF
d_gene: .; abundance: many; j_gene: TRBJ2-1; v_gene: TRBV10-2; CDR3aa: CASSTPEGVSYNEQFF
d_gene: .; abundance: .; j_gene: TRBJ2-2; v_gene: TRBV30; CDR3aa: CAWAYNELFF
d_gene: TRBD2; abundance: .; j_gene: TRBJ2-5; v_gene: TRBV7-9; CDR3aa: CASSTGLAGGGETQYF
d_gene: TRBD1; abundance: few; j_gene: TRBJ1-1; v_gene: TRBV5-1; CDR3aa: CASSWGTGEAAEAFF
d_gene: .; abundance: many; j_gene: TRBJ2-5; v_gene: TRBV29-1; CDR3aa: CSVGRVYQETQYF
d_gene: .; abundance: .; j_gene: TRBJ1-5; v_gene: TRBV28; CDR3aa: CASSSRGPNQPQHF
d_gene: .; abundance: .; j_gene: TRBJ1-5; v_gene: TRBV6-1; CDR3aa: CASSEPDDSTQHF
d_gene: .; abundance: few; j_gene: TRBJ1-2; v_gene: TRBV28; CDR3aa: CASSIETSSRGYTF
d_gene: .; abundance: .; j_gene: TRBJ1-3; v_gene: TRBV28; CDR3aa: CASIRYSGNTIYF
d_gene: .; abundance: .; j_gene: TRBJ2-3; v_gene: TRBV20-1; CDR3aa: CSASHLFLGLARASTDTQYF
d_gene: TRBD2; abundance: many; j_gene: TRBJ2-7; v_gene: TRBV20-1; CDR3aa: CSASGDGGSWYEQYF
d_gene: .; abundance: many; j_gene: TRBJ2-1; v_gene: TRBV28; CDR3aa: CASSLGTESYNEQFF
d_gene: TRBD1; abundance: many; j_gene: TRBJ2-1; v_gene: TRBV4-1; CDR3aa: CASSPRTGINNEQFF
d_gene: TRBD2; abundance: few; j_gene: TRBJ2-3; v_gene: TRBV6-2/TRBV6-3; CDR3aa: CASSYRTGLAEDTQYF
d_gene: .; abundance: few; j_gene: TRBJ1-1; v_gene: TRBV19; CDR3aa: CASSIDHQFTTEAFF
d_gene: .; abundance: few; j_gene: TRBJ1-1; v_gene: TRBV5-1; CDR3aa: CAGSPQTGNTEAFF
d_gene: .; abundance: .; j_gene: TRBJ2-3; v_gene: TRBV27; CDR3aa: CASSLFSGFGTDTQYF
d_gene: TRBD2; abundance: .; j_gene: TRBJ2-5; v_gene: TRBV27; CDR3aa: CASTILAAHNEQYF
d_gene: TRBD2; abundance: .; j_gene: TRBJ2-1; v_gene: TRBV11-2; CDR3aa: CASSQREGWSYNEQFF
d_gene: .; abundance: few; j_gene: TRBJ1-1; v_gene: TRBV5-1; CDR3aa: CASSLEPMNTEAFF
d_gene: TRBD1; abundance: .; j_gene: TRBJ2-2; v_gene: TRBV29-1; CDR3aa: CSGGQGADGELFF
d_gene: .; abundance: .; j_gene: TRBJ1-1; v_gene: TRBV5-1; CDR3aa: CVSSQFTTGNTEAFF
d_gene: TRBD1; abundance: few; j_gene: TRBJ2-1; v_gene: TRBV4-1; CDR3aa: CASSQKQGYGNEQFF
d_gene: TRBD2; abundance: many; j_gene: TRBJ2-5; v_gene: TRBV15; CDR3aa: CATSFGLAEGLEETQYF
d_gene: TRBD1; abundance: .; j_gene: TRBJ1-2; v_gene: TRBV14; CDR3aa: CASSQIRQGSGYTF
d_gene: .; abundance: .; j_gene: TRBJ2-3; v_gene: TRBV6-4; CDR3aa: CASSADESSTDTQYF
d_gene: .; abundance: many; j_gene: TRBJ2-5; v_gene: TRBV5-5; CDR3aa: CASTASGRGETQYF
d_gene: TRBD2; abundance: many; j_gene: TRBJ2-1; v_gene: TRBV15; CDR3aa: CATSRDPAGGRGSYNEQFF
d_gene: .; abundance: .; j_gene: TRBJ1-2; v_gene: TRBV5-1; CDR3aa: CASSLESGGSGYTF
d_gene: .; abundance: .; j_gene: TRBJ2-3; v_gene: TRBV7-8; CDR3aa: CASSFFGADTQYF
d_gene: .; abundance: many; j_gene: TRBJ1-2; v_gene: TRBV9; CDR3aa: CASSVAGRGYTF
d_gene: .; abundance: .; j_gene: TRBJ1-5; v_gene: TRBV30; CDR3aa: CAWSEHGLEAQHF
d_gene: TRBD2; abundance: few; j_gene: TRBJ2-7; v_gene: TRBV5-6; CDR3aa: CASSLRGDSYEQYF
d_gene: .; abundance: .; j_gene: TRBJ1-2; v_gene: TRBV5-1; CDR3aa: CASSLGGASYGYTF
d_gene: TRBD1; abundance: .; j_gene: TRBJ1-1; v_gene: TRBV29-1; CDR3aa: CSVRGQLNTEAFF
d_gene: .; abundance: .; j_gene: TRBJ1-2; v_gene: TRBV11-2; CDR3aa: CASSLAPLSREANFGYTF
d_gene: TRBD1; abundance: many; j_gene: TRBJ2-1; v_gene: TRBV5-1; CDR3aa: CASSLAGTDYNEQFF
d_gene: .; abundance: many; j_gene: TRBJ2-7; v_gene: TRBV28; CDR3aa: CASSDNGLAGEQYF
d_gene: TRBD1; abundance: few; j_gene: TRBJ1-5; v_gene: TRBV2; CDR3aa: CASSGEFTGGRNQPQHF
d_gene: TRBD1; abundance: many; j_gene: TRBJ2-1; v_gene: TRBV29-1; CDR3aa: CSVDGRGRMTGGEQFF
d_gene: .; abundance: few; j_gene: TRBJ1-1; v_gene: TRBV4-2; CDR3aa: CASSSLLGDTEAFF
d_gene: TRBD2; abundance: .; j_gene: TRBJ2-4; v_gene: TRBV7-2; CDR3aa: CAGSLWAGGAKNIQYF
d_gene: TRBD2; abundance: .; j_gene: TRBJ2-2; v_gene: TRBV12-3/TRBV12-4; CDR3aa: CASSLRTSGKYGELFF
d_gene: .; abundance: many; j_gene: TRBJ2-7; v_gene: TRBV5-1; CDR3aa: CASRTGTTYEQYF
d_gene: .; abundance: .; j_gene: TRBJ2-1; v_gene: TRBV21-1; CDR3aa: CASSKVGGSGNKETQFF
d_gene: .; abundance: few; j_gene: TRBJ1-2; v_gene: TRBV27; CDR3aa: CASSLSGQQGYTF
d_gene: .; abundance: few; j_gene: TRBJ2-2; v_gene: TRBV10-3; CDR3aa: CAPRPGGGTGELFF
d_gene: .; abundance: .; j_gene: TRBJ1-1; v_gene: TRBV5-6; CDR3aa: CASSLAPGWGNTEAFF
d_gene: .; abundance: .; j_gene: TRBJ2-3; v_gene: TRBV5-1; CDR3aa: CASSSNTDTQYF
d_gene: .; abundance: many; j_gene: TRBJ1-2; v_gene: TRBV5-1; CDR3aa: CASSEAGVSNYGYTF
d_gene: .; abundance: .; j_gene: TRBJ1-2; v_gene: TRBV20-1; CDR3aa: CSARLSDTFYGYTF
d_gene: .; abundance: many; j_gene: TRBJ1-2; v_gene: TRBV20-1; CDR3aa: CSARAVGGVGGYTF
d_gene: .; abundance: many; j_gene: TRBJ2-5; v_gene: TRBV12-3/TRBV12-4; CDR3aa: CATKRGQDLKTQYF
d_gene: .; abundance: few; j_gene: TRBJ1-1; v_gene: TRBV20-1; CDR3aa: CSAVPSLRGISGEAFF
d_gene: TRBD1; abundance: many; j_gene: TRBJ1-2; v_gene: TRBV6-5; CDR3aa: CASSSIQGHGYTF
d_gene: TRBD1; abundance: few; j_gene: TRBJ1-5; v_gene: TRBV4-1; CDR3aa: CASSQVPGQGFNQPQHF
d_gene: .; abundance: .; j_gene: TRBJ2-7; v_gene: TRBV30; CDR3aa: CAWSVLREKYF
d_gene: .; abundance: few; j_gene: TRBJ1-1; v_gene: TRBV20-1; CDR3aa: CSARTIRYNTEAFF